Presented here are 10 T cell receptor beta chains from one specimen sequenced in a study of Tregs in tolerant kidney transplant recipients. The assay was immunoSEQ multiplex PCR, and TCRdb's table has in-frame clones only and misses some. Of roughly 120,000 clones in the sample, about 90% are singletons; the top ten hold around 0.58%. Sequencing used CD4+ T cells from blood. These receptors came from a human donor in good health.

The table lists this clone with a count of one. The rearrangement joins TRBV12-5 to TRBJ1-1; 8 bases align to TRBD1. Germline V gives CDR1 LGHNT, CDR2 FRNRAP. The trim removed 7 bases at V and 1 base at J, leaving 8 bases unmatched. There are 15 residues in the CDR3. The chain's CDR3 is CASANPGTGNTEAFF. CDR3 nucleotide sequence: TGTGCTAGTGCTAATCCCGGGACAGGGAACACTGAAGCTTTCTTT.

This chain links TRBV11-2 with TRBJ1-3; no clear D gene. Germline loops: CDR1 SGHAT, CDR2 FQNNGV. The V end lost 8 bases, the J end lost 0 bases, and 20 bases lay between the germline ends. The CDR3 covers 17 residues. The DNA of the CDR3 is TGTGCCAGCGGCCTGGGTGATCCGCGGAGCTCTGGAAACACCATATATTTT. This encodes CASGLGDPRSSGNTIYF.

The chain uses TRBV10-3 and TRBJ2-7, with D possibly TRBD2 on 5 matching bases. This CDR3 comprises 18 residues. CDR1 and CDR2 from the germline V gene are ENHRY and SYGVKD. Trimming removed 3 bases from V and 2 bases from J, with 23 bases in between. The CDR3 here is CAISDLVTITGSPYEQYF. Here the CDR3 DNA reads TGTGCCATCAGTGACCTCGTTACCATTACGGGATCACCCTACGAGCAGTACTTC.

The chain employs TRBV2 and TRBJ2-3; tentatively, D is TRBD1 or TRBD2 (7 bases each). Germline CDR1 and CDR2: SNHLY and FYNNEI. The CDR3 covers 17 residues. Trimming removed 5 bases at V and 5 bases at J, with 23 bases between. CDR3 bases: TGTGCCAGCAGTATGCCTGCTCAGGGGGGGTCTGGAGATACGCAGTATTTT. It encodes CASSMPAQGGSGDTQYF.

The chain employs TRBV25-1 and TRBJ1-1, with D possibly being TRBD1 (6 bases). V dropped 2 bases and J dropped 4 bases, with 8 bases sitting between them. Germline assignment: CDR1 MGHDK and CDR2 SYGVNS. The CDR3 spans 13 residues. In nucleotides, the CDR3 is TGTGCCAGCAGTGAAGCCAGGGGCACTGAAGCTTTCTTT. Translated: CASSEARGTEAFF.

The V call is TRBV5-1, the J call TRBJ2-7, with TRBD1 matching 8 bases. The trim removed 0 bases at V and 0 bases at J, leaving 2 bases unmatched. The CDR3 totals 15 residues. The germline gives CDR1 SGHRS, CDR2 YFSETQ. For the CDR3, the DNA is TGCGCCAGCAGCTTGGGGGACAGGAGCTCCTACGAGCAGTACTTC. Amino acids: CASSLGDRSSYEQYF.

This chain links TRBV2 with TRBJ1-1; weak D call: TRBD1 (6 bases). The CDR3 runs to 13 residues. Per germline, CDR1 SNHLY and CDR2 FYNNEI. The germline V and J ends were trimmed by 8 bases and 0 bases, with 10 bases remaining between them. This CDR3 is CASGGAVNTEAFF. The CDR3 DNA is TGTGCCAGCGGGGGGGCGGTGAACACTGAAGCTTTCTTT. Together with reference TRBV2 and TRBJ1-1, the CDR3 gives the full variable domain: EPEVTQTPSHQVTQMGQEVILRCVPISNHLYFYWYRQILGQKVEFLVSFYNNEISEKSEIFDDQFSVERPDGSNFTLKIRSTKLEDSAMYFCASGGAVNTEAFFGQGTRLTVV.

The count of this clone is one. As DNA, the CDR3 is TGTGCCAGCAGTGGCTGGGCTGGGGGTACGGAGACCCAGTACTTC. This translates into CASSGWAGGTETQYF. This chain connects TRBV6-1 to TRBJ2-5; D assignment may be TRBD1 or TRBD2 (5 bases each). The V gene's germline CDR1 is MNHNS and CDR2 SASEGT. V lost 4 bases, J lost 5 bases, and 17 bases lay in between. This CDR3 has 15 residues.

The V gene is TRBV6-5, the J gene TRBJ2-3; weak D call: TRBD2 (6 bases). The germline CDR1 and CDR2 sequences are MNHEY and SVGAGI. Trimming removed 7 bases from V and 0 bases from J, with 14 bases in between. The CDR3 is 15 amino acids. For the CDR3, the DNA is TGTGCCAGCACCCGGACTACCGCTAGCACAGATACGCAGTATTTT. Amino acid sequence: CASTRTTASTDTQYF.

V gene TRBV11-2 combines with J gene TRBJ2-7; maybe TRBD2 (5 bases). This CDR3 comprises 15 residues. CDR1 is SGHAT, CDR2 FQNNGV, per germline. Trimming removed 5 bases at V and 6 bases at J, with 20 bases between. CDR3 region: CASSQMRQNAGEQYF. The CDR3 DNA reads as TGTGCCAGCAGCCAGATGAGGCAGAACGCGGGCGAGCAGTACTTC.